Listed below are T cell receptor beta chains from one sample, sequenced in a study of CD8 T cells in ankylosing spondylitis. TCRdb re-derived calls from the 5' RACE reads in MiXCR, one entry per CDR3 protein. The sample carries under 450,000 distinct CDR3 sequences, 17% recorded once. The sequenced sample was blood, either unsorted or a sorted T cell fraction (not recorded which). The receptors originated from a male donor with ankylosing spondylitis. CDR3s include the opening cysteine and the closing phenylalanine or tryptophan. D genes are given only for firm matches. Clone sizes are given selectively: once, few, many, or a class where the clone is expanded.

j_call,d_call,v_call,clone_size,cdr3_nt,cdr3_aa
TRBJ1-5,-,TRBV20-1,-,TGCAGTGCCCCCCCCGGGGGCGGCGAGGTTCAGCCCCAGCATTTT,CSAPPGGGEVQPQHF
TRBJ2-1,TRBD2,TRBV9,few,TGTGCCAGCAGCGTCACCGGGACTAGCAATGAGCAGTTCTTC,CASSVTGTSNEQFF
TRBJ1-5,-,TRBV6-1,-,TGTGCCAGCAGTGAAGCACCCCCTCGGGACGTACGCAATCAGCCCCAGCATTTT,CASSEAPPRDVRNQPQHF
TRBJ1-1,-,TRBV7-2,-,TGTGCCAGCAGCAAAAGCGGCAGGGGACACACTGAAGCTTTCTTT,CASSKSGRGHTEAFF
TRBJ1-2,-,TRBV29-1,-,TGCAGCGTTGAACGTACGGGCCTCGGCTACACCTTC,CSVERTGLGYTF
TRBJ2-7,-,TRBV10-3,few,TGTGCCATCAGTGCTAGCTCCTACGAGCAGTACTTC,CAISASSYEQYF
TRBJ2-5,TRBD2,TRBV20-1,-,TGCAGTGCTCGGACTAGCCGGGAGACCCAGTACTTC,CSARTSRETQYF
TRBJ1-2,-,TRBV14,-,TGTGCCAGCAGCCAACAGACAGCGGGAGGCTACACCTTC,CASSQQTAGGYTF
TRBJ1-3,-,TRBV28,few,TGTGCCAGCAGTTCTGTTGACAGCTTCTCTGGAAACACCATATATTTT,CASSSVDSFSGNTIYF
TRBJ2-2,-,TRBV20-1,once,TGCAGTGCTAGAGCGAAGTACACCGGGGAGCTGTTTTTT,CSARAKYTGELFF
TRBJ1-1,-,TRBV7-2,few,TGTGCCAGCAGCCCCCTCGGGGGCGTGAACACTGAAGCTTTCTTT,CASSPLGGVNTEAFF
TRBJ2-5,-,TRBV6-1,few,TGTGCCAGCAGTGAAAACCCCTCAAGGGGCAGCCAAGAGACCCAGTACTTC,CASSENPSRGSQETQYF
TRBJ2-3,TRBD2,TRBV2,once,TGTGCCAGCAGTACGGGACTAGCGGGGGGGCGCACAGATACGCAGTATTTT,CASSTGLAGGRTDTQYF
TRBJ1-2,-,TRBV7-9,few,TGTGCCAGCAGCTTAGCGTACAGGGTGAACTATGGCTACACCTTC,CASSLAYRVNYGYTF
TRBJ2-2,-,TRBV28,many,TGTGCCAGCAGACCCGTGGGACAGAACACCGGGGAGCTGTTTTTT,CASRPVGQNTGELFF
TRBJ1-3,-,TRBV6-1,once,TGTGCCAGCAGTCCCCCCCGGCGGATTTCTGGAAACACCATATATTTT,CASSPPRRISGNTIYF
TRBJ2-7,-,TRBV12-3/TRBV12-4,-,TGTGCCAGCAGCGGACAGTGGGGAGAGCAGTACTTC,CASSGQWGEQYF
TRBJ1-2,TRBD1,TRBV29-1,many,TGCAGCGGACGGACAGGGGGCTATGGCTACACCTTC,CSGRTGGYGYTF
TRBJ1-6,-,TRBV14,few,TGTGCCAGCAGCCGCAGACAGCCATATAATTCACCCCTCCACTTT,CASSRRQPYNSPLHF
TRBJ2-7,TRBD2,TRBV6-2/TRBV6-3,few,TGTGCCAGCAGTTACTTACCGGGACTAGCGGGAGAGCAGTACTTC,CASSYLPGLAGEQYF
TRBJ2-3,TRBD2,TRBV20-1,-,TGCAGTGCCATTACCGGGACTAGCGGGGATACGCAGTATTTT,CSAITGTSGDTQYF
TRBJ1-6,-,TRBV12-3/TRBV12-4,few,TGTGCCAGCAGTTTTAGGGATTCACCCCTCCACTTT,CASSFRDSPLHF
TRBJ1-2,-,TRBV4-1,-,TGCGCCAGCAGCCAAGTCAGTAACGATGGCTACACCTTC,CASSQVSNDGYTF
TRBJ1-5,-,TRBV12-3/TRBV12-4,few,TGTGCCAGCATACGTGGGGGCCGCAATCAGCCCCAGCATTTT,CASIRGGRNQPQHF
TRBJ2-7,TRBD1,TRBV5-1,-,TGCGCCAGCAGCTTGGAAGGGACAGGGGGCTTCGAGCAGTACTTC,CASSLEGTGGFEQYF
TRBJ1-5,TRBD1,TRBV5-1,few,TGCGCCAGCAGCCTTTCCGGGACAGTCAATCAGCCCCAGCATTTT,CASSLSGTVNQPQHF
TRBJ2-3,TRBD1,TRBV7-2,-,TGTGCCAGCAGCACAAGGACAGGGGCTGGAGATACGCAGTATTTT,CASSTRTGAGDTQYF
TRBJ2-1,TRBD2,TRBV12-3/TRBV12-4,many,TGTGCCAGCAGTTTACGAGTAGCGGGAGAAAATGAGCAGTTCTTC,CASSLRVAGENEQFF
TRBJ1-3,-,TRBV10-3,many,TGTGCCATCAGTCCAACCCTGACCAACTCTGGAAACACCATATATTTT,CAISPTLTNSGNTIYF
TRBJ1-3,TRBD1,TRBV7-9,-,TGTGCCAGCAGCTCGGCCGGGACAGGGGGAAACACCATATATTTT,CASSSAGTGGNTIYF
TRBJ2-1,-,TRBV28,few,TGTGCCAGCACGCGGGCCAGGGTTGCGCAGTTCTTC,CASTRARVAQFF
TRBJ2-4,-,TRBV20-1,-,TGCAGTGCTCGCCCCCCCGACAGGTCCAATTACTTC,CSARPPDRSNYF
TRBJ1-1,-,TRBV4-2,-,TGTGCCAGCAGCCAAGGAGGTGGGGGGGACACTGAAGCTTTCTTT,CASSQGGGGDTEAFF
TRBJ1-2,-,TRBV10-3,-,TGTGCCATCAGACTGACAGGAGGCTATGGCTACACCTTC,CAIRLTGGYGYTF
TRBJ2-7,-,TRBV29-1,-,TGCAGCGTCTCACAGGGGGGGTACGAGCAGTACTTC,CSVSQGGYEQYF
TRBJ2-7,TRBD1,TRBV18,few,TGTGCCAGCTCACCGGACAGGGCCCACGAGCAGTACTTC,CASSPDRAHEQYF
TRBJ2-7,-,TRBV18,-,TGTGCCAGCTCAAAACAGGATCGGCCAACCTACGAGCAGTACTTC,CASSKQDRPTYEQYF
TRBJ1-1,-,TRBV11-2,-,TGTGCCAGCAGCACCCGAAGGAACACTGAAGCTTTCTTT,CASSTRRNTEAFF
TRBJ2-7,-,TRBV7-9,few,TGTGCCAGCAGCCGAGCGGACAGCTACGAGCAGTACTTC,CASSRADSYEQYF
TRBJ2-2,TRBD1,TRBV20-1,few,TGCAGTGCTAGTTCGGACAGGGGCACCGGGGAGCTGTTTTTT,CSASSDRGTGELFF
TRBJ2-5,-,TRBV10-1,few,TGCGCCAGCAGTGCAGTCTCCCAAGAGACCCAGTACTTC,CASSAVSQETQYF
TRBJ1-6,TRBD1,TRBV18,-,TGTGCCAGCTCACCACAGGGGGCTCGGAATTCACCCCTCCACTTT,CASSPQGARNSPLHF
TRBJ2-3,-,TRBV12-3/TRBV12-4,few,TGTGCCAGCAGTTTTATTGAAGGGACTTTTCGTACGCAGTATTTT,CASSFIEGTFRTQYF
TRBJ1-6,-,TRBV9,-,TGTGCCAGCAGCGTAGCGGACAGCTTCCCTTCACCCCTCCACTTT,CASSVADSFPSPLHF
TRBJ1-1,TRBD1,TRBV7-9,few,TGTGCCAGCAGCTTAGATGGTTCAGACAGGGACACTGAAGCTTTCTTT,CASSLDGSDRDTEAFF
TRBJ1-3,TRBD1,TRBV7-9,few,TGTGCCAGCAGCTCACGGGACAGCTCTGGAAACACCATATATTTT,CASSSRDSSGNTIYF
TRBJ2-2,-,TRBV12-3/TRBV12-4,many,TGTGCCAGCAGTTTAAAGGGGCACAACGGGGAGCTGTTTTTT,CASSLKGHNGELFF
TRBJ2-1,TRBD1,TRBV29-1,few,TGCAGCGCTGGGACAGGGTATGCGAATGAGCAGTTCTTC,CSAGTGYANEQFF
TRBJ1-1,-,TRBV6-1,-,TGTGCCAGCACCCGAGACAGGACCGATAGGCGGACTGAAGCTTTCTTT,CASTRDRTDRRTEAFF
TRBJ1-2,TRBD1,TRBV29-1,-,TGCAGCGTTGAAGACTACCGACAGGGGGGCTCTGGCTACACCTTC,CSVEDYRQGGSGYTF
TRBJ2-1,-,TRBV5-1,few,TGCGCCAGCAGCTTCGGGACCCGCTTCGTCCATGAGCAGTTCTTC,CASSFGTRFVHEQFF